This TCR beta chain was sequenced for a study of regulatory T cells in long-lasting Graves disease. The sample's time point: persistent/refractory GD, antithyroid drugs over 5 years with positive TRAb. Preparation of the TCR library used RNA extracted from PBMCs. Germline loops: CDR1 MDHEN, CDR2 SYDVKM. The CDR3 length is 12 residues. V was cut by 8 bases and J by 3 bases, with 11 bases left in between. Library construction for TCR beta used iRepertoire HTBI primers and Arm-PCR of CDR3 regions. TCRdb reprocessed the multiplex PCR reads with MiXCR, giving one entry per CDR3 protein. The table records roughly 450,000 distinct CDR3 sequences, roughly 20% of them present only once. This clonotype was detected a few times. A much larger clonotype is one base distant, so this may be a read error.

The sequenced sample was peripheral blood mononuclear cells (PBMCs), obtained when the disease was refractory, from a patient treated with antithyroid drugs. This clonotype was obtained from a female donor with Graves disease. The chain uses TRBV28 and TRBJ2-7; D remains unclear. CDR3 sequence: CASGPAHYEQYF. The CDR3 region has the DNA TGTGCCAGCGGTCCGGCCCACTACGAGCAGTACTTC. Full variable domain (rest looked up from reference TRBV28 and TRBJ2-7): DVKVTQSSRYLVKRTGEKVFLECVQDMDHENMFWYRQDPGLGLRLIYFSYDVKMKEKGDIPEGYSVSREKKERFSLILESASTNQTSMYLCASGPAHYEQYFGPGTRLTVT.